The table lists the clone carrying this TCR beta chain with a count of one. The data stem from a study of control samples from healthy donors and cancer patients. TCRdb's table, derived via immunoSEQ multiplex PCR, lists solely in-frame clones and lacks some. The table includes around 94,000 clones, just over 90% detected once. Germline assignment: CDR1 MGHDK and CDR2 SYGVNS. J was trimmed by 0 bases and V by 9 bases; bases with no gene match: 8. The CDR3 covers 15 residues. Material for sequencing was blood. The origin of this receptor is a woman younger than 30 in good health. J is TRBJ2-1 and V is TRBV25-1; the match to TRBD2 covers 7 bases. This CDR3 is CASAWEGSSYNEQFF. CDR3 in DNA: TGTGCCAGTGCCTGGGAGGGGAGCTCCTACAATGAGCAGTTCTTC.